Presented here are 27 T cell receptor beta chains from one specimen sequenced in a study of technical replicates of blood from several donors. Repertoires were generated with immunoSEQ multiplex PCR, while TCRdb's copy carries only in-frame clones and drops some. Counted here are some 70,000 clones, 95% to 97% occurring once; the ten biggest clones make up roughly 0.3%. What was sequenced was T cells isolated from PBMCs. The receptors come from a human donor in good health.

The chain has TRBV11-3 and TRBJ2-7; unclear D gene. Germline CDR1 reads SGHNT; CDR2 reads YENEEA. The CDR3 extends over 12 amino acids. V lost 4 bases to trimming and J lost 5 bases, with 9 bases between them. The CDR3 is CASSSLGHEQYF. CDR3 DNA: TGTGCCAGCAGCTCCCTAGGCCACGAGCAGTACTTC.

The chain links TRBV7-8 to TRBJ2-7; 7 positions match TRBD2. V dropped 3 bases and J dropped 0; count of bases not matched to a gene: 11. The germline gives CDR1 SGHVS, CDR2 FQNEAQ. The CDR3 loop spans 17 amino acids. The CDR3 sequence is CASSFKTTGTISYEQYF. For the CDR3, the DNA is TGTGCCAGCAGCTTTAAGACAACCGGGACTATCTCCTACGAGCAGTACTTC.

This chain connects TRBV4-3 to TRBJ2-7, with 7 bases identical to TRBD2. J lost 4 bases, V lost 1 base, and 7 bases had no gene match. Germline CDR1 and CDR2: LGHNA and YSLEER. The CDR3 is 15 amino acids. This CDR3 is CASSQGWRESYEQYF. The CDR3 DNA reads as TGCGCCAGCAGCCAAGGGTGGCGGGAGAGTTACGAGCAGTACTTC.

The chain couples TRBV4-1 to TRBJ2-2, with TRBD2 matching over 11 bases. This CDR3 is built from 16 residues. CDR1 MGHRA and CDR2 YSYEKL come from the germline V gene. V was clipped by 2 bases and J by 7 bases; unmatched bases: 6. Here the CDR3 reads CASSQLTSGKDGELFF. As DNA, the CDR3 is TGCGCCAGCAGCCAATTGACTAGCGGGAAAGACGGGGAGCTGTTTTTT.

The chain carries TRBV9 and TRBJ2-7; 7 bases agree with TRBD2. The germline V gene has CDR1 SGDLS and CDR2 YYNGEE. Germline trimming cut 4 bases from V and 1 base from J; bases unmatched to any gene: 5. The CDR3 length is 14 residues. DNA for the CDR3: TGTGCCAGCAGCTTCCGACTAGCTTCCTACGAGCAGTACTTC. Translation gives CASSFRLASYEQYF. Supplemented by reference TRBV9 and TRBJ2-7, the full variable domain reads DSGVTQTPKHLITATGQRVTLRCSPRSGDLSVYWYQQSLDQGLQFLIQYYNGEERAKGNILERFSAQQFPDLHSELNLSSLELGDSALYFCASSFRLASYEQYFGPGTRLTVT.

The CDR3 protein is CASSWASANEQFF. The CDR3 region has the DNA TGTGCCAGTTCTTGGGCGAGTGCAAATGAGCAGTTCTTC. The chain recombines TRBV5-4 with TRBJ2-1; D not certain. V lost 8 bases to trimming and J lost 7 bases, with 16 bases between them. The CDR3 runs to 13 residues. The germline gives CDR1 SGHNT, CDR2 YYREEE (reference sequence). Looking up the rest from reference TRBV5-4 and TRBJ2-1 gives the full variable domain: ETGVTQSPTHLIKTRGQQVTLRCSSQSGHNTVSWYQQALGQGPQFIFQYYREEENGRGNFPPRFSGLQFPNYSSELNVNALELDDSALYLCASSWASANEQFFGPGTRLTVL.

The CDR3 loop reads CASSLGTGDTGELFF. The CDR3 DNA reads TGTGCCAGCAGTTTAGGGACAGGGGACACCGGGGAGCTGTTTTTT. The chain combines TRBV28 with TRBJ2-2, with 10 positions matching TRBD1. This CDR3 is 15 amino acids long. Per germline, CDR1 MDHEN and CDR2 SYDVKM. J gave up 3 bases and V 2 bases, and 0 bases lay outside the gene matches.

The chain couples TRBV11-1 to TRBJ2-7; the D is unclear. V lost 1 base and J lost 2, with 9 bases in between. Germline assignment: CDR1 SGHAT and CDR2 FQDESV (reference sequence). This CDR3 contains 14 residues. CDR3 sequence (DNA): TGTGCCAGCAGCTTAGGCGCTGACACCTACGAGCAGTACTTC. It codes for CASSLGADTYEQYF. The variable domain in full, with the rest retrieved from reference TRBV11-1 and TRBJ2-7, is EAEVAQSPRYKITEKSQAVAFWCDPISGHATLYWYRQILGQGPELLVQFQDESVVDDSQLPKDRFSAERLKGVDSTLKIQPAELGDSAMYLCASSLGADTYEQYFGPGTRLTVT.

In the case of this clone: The junction departs from germline at one end; a sequencing error may be responsible. V usage is TRBV7-3 and J usage is TRBJ1-1, with 7 positions matching TRBD1. The CDR3 length is 15 residues. CDR1 SGHTA and CDR2 FQGTGA come from the germline V gene. In DNA form, the CDR3 reads TGTGCCAGCAGCCTAACTTCTACAGGGGCCACTGAAGCTTTCTTT. It yields the protein CASSLTSTGATEAFF.

The rearrangement links TRBV4-2 to TRBJ2-1, with 12 nucleotides matching TRBD2. J lost 4 bases, V lost 3 bases, and 4 bases had no gene match. There are 16 residues in the CDR3. Germline V lookup: CDR1 LGHNA, CDR2 YNFKEQ. This chain's CDR3 is CASSHPLAGGYNEQFF. The CDR3 DNA reads as TGTGCCAGCAGCCACCCTCTAGCGGGAGGGTACAATGAGCAGTTCTTC.

This chain uses TRBV25-1 with TRBJ1-2; D is perhaps TRBD1 (5 bases). Per germline, CDR1 MGHDK and CDR2 SYGVNS. This CDR3 spans 15 amino acids. Trimming left V 3 bases short and J 4 bases short, with 15 bases between. In nucleotides, the CDR3 is TGTGCCAGCAGTGATCTGTTCGGGGGGTCCTATGGCTACACCTTC. Translation gives CASSDLFGGSYGYTF.

The rearrangement joins TRBV30 to TRBJ1-5, with D possibly matching TRBD1 (5 bases). V was trimmed by 1 base and J by 3 bases, leaving 13 bases between them. Germline values: CDR1 GTSNPN, CDR2 SVGIG (reference sequence). This CDR3 is 15 amino acids long. The CDR3 DNA follows: TGTGCCTGGAGTGAGTCGGGCAGGGACAATCAGCCCCAGCATTTT. Translated, it gives CAWSESGRDNQPQHF.

The chain links TRBV6-5 to TRBJ1-2; D might be TRBD1 (5 bases). In germline, CDR1 is MNHEY, CDR2 SVGAGI. The CDR3 sequence is 13 residues long. The ends were cut back, 6 bases at V and 7 bases at J, with 15 bases in the middle. The CDR3 protein is CASRRDSTSGYTF. The CDR3 DNA reads as TGTGCCAGCAGAAGGGACTCAACCAGTGGCTACACCTTC.

The chain carries TRBV20-1 and TRBJ2-2; TRBD2 is a possible D gene (5 bases). CDR1 DFQATT and CDR2 SNEGSKA come from the germline V gene (reference sequence). This CDR3 has 11 amino acids. The V and J ends lost 3 bases and 6 bases respectively, with 5 bases between them. The chain's CDR3 is CSAREAGELFF. In nucleotides, the CDR3 is TGCAGTGCTAGGGAGGCCGGGGAGCTGTTTTTT.

The chain carries TRBV5-1 and TRBJ1-1; 7 bases fit TRBD1. V trimming: 4 bases; J trimming: 7 bases; junction bases outside the gene matches: 10. The CDR3 runs 14 residues. Germline V CDR1 and CDR2: SGHRS, YFSETQ. The CDR3 loop is CASSSRDRNIEAFF. CDR3 DNA: TGCGCCAGCAGCAGCCGGGACAGAAATATTGAAGCTTTCTTT.

The chain has TRBV19 and TRBJ2-7; D gene unclear. V gave up 5 bases and J gave up 2 bases, with 10 bases separating them. The CDR3 totals 13 residues. CDR1 is LNHDA, CDR2 SQIVND, per germline (reference sequence). CDR3 residues: CASSPSGPYEQYF. Here the CDR3 DNA reads TGTGCCAGTAGTCCCTCAGGTCCCTACGAGCAGTACTTC.

This clone was seen once. This sequence joins TRBV30 and TRBJ2-1; 9 bases are a match to TRBD1. The junction had 5 bases not matched to a gene; V was cut back by 5 bases and J by 3 bases. Germline CDR1 is GTSNPN and CDR2 is SVGIG (reference sequence). This CDR3 has 14 amino acids. As DNA, the CDR3 is TGTGCCTGGTGCCGGGACAGGGTCTACAATGAGCAGTTCTTC. It codes for CAWCRDRVYNEQFF.

The table lists this clone with a count of one. V usage is TRBV5-1 and J usage is TRBJ2-7, with 11 bases aligning to TRBD1. Germline CDR1 is SGHRS and CDR2 is YFSETQ. The CDR3 sequence is 16 residues long. V trimming: 4 bases; J trimming: 2 bases; junction bases outside the gene matches: 8. CDR3: CASSLMGQGDPYEQYF. For the CDR3, the DNA is TGCGCCAGCAGCCTAATGGGACAGGGGGACCCCTACGAGCAGTACTTC.

The rearrangement uses TRBV5-1 and TRBJ2-7; 7 nucleotides line up with TRBD2. Trimming cost V 7 bases and J 5 bases; bases outside gene matches: 15. Germline V gene sequence: CDR1 SGHRS, CDR2 YFSETQ. The CDR3 is 15 amino acids. CDR3 sequence reads: CASAARAGAPDEQYF. As DNA, the CDR3 is TGCGCCAGCGCGGCACGGGCGGGAGCGCCAGACGAGCAGTACTTC.

The chain uses TRBV27 and TRBJ2-2, with 8 positions matching TRBD2. With 5 bases clipped from V and 5 bases from J, the junction kept 7 bases outside the gene matches. The CDR3 has 15 amino acids. Germline CDR1 and CDR2: MNHEY and SMNVEV (reference sequence). The CDR3 DNA sequence: TGTGCCAGCAGTACATTAGCGGGGATAACCGGGGAGCTGTTTTTT. Protein product: CASSTLAGITGELFF.

J is TRBJ1-3 and V is TRBV21-1; the DNA was not used to check the table's D call, TRBD1. TRBV21-1 is a known pseudogene. This CDR3 contains 20 residues. The CDR3 sequence: CASSNIPGTDFNYSGNTIYF. The CDR3 bases are TGTGCCAGCAGCAACATACCCGGGACAGACTTTAATTACTCTGGAAACACCATATATTTT.

The rearrangement joins TRBV9 to TRBJ2-7, with 8 bases that match TRBD2. The CDR3 spans 15 residues. V lost 0 bases to trimming and J lost 3 bases; unmatched junction nucleotides: 5. Germline values: CDR1 SGDLS, CDR2 YYNGEE. The CDR3, as DNA: TGTGCCAGCAGCGTAGGCGGGCTAGCGGGCTACGAGCAGTACTTC. This sequence encodes CASSVGGLAGYEQYF.

V gene TRBV29-1 combines with J gene TRBJ2-7; 7 nucleotides match TRBD1. Germline CDR1 SQVTM, CDR2 ANQGSEA. Germline trimming cut 3 bases from V and 0 bases from J; bases unmatched to any gene: 8. CDR3 size: 15 residues. The CDR3 is CSVDGGQPPSYEQYF. The CDR3 DNA reads TGCAGCGTTGATGGGGGACAGCCTCCCTCCTACGAGCAGTACTTC.

The chain employs TRBV5-1 and TRBJ2-7; D might be TRBD2 (6 bases). Germline CDR1 reads SGHRS; CDR2 reads YFSETQ. This CDR3 spans 16 amino acids. Trimming stripped 6 bases from V and 4 bases from J, with 23 bases between. CDR3 DNA sequence: TGCGCCAGCACTCCCTGGGGAGGCAGCCAGATGTACGAGCAGTACTTC. Amino acids: CASTPWGGSQMYEQYF.

The CDR3 loop reads CSESGTLYNEQFF. For the CDR3, the DNA is TGCAGCGAATCCGGGACACTCTACAATGAGCAGTTCTTC. This sequence joins TRBV29-1 and TRBJ2-1; tentatively, D is TRBD1 (6 bases). Germline V gives CDR1 SQVTM, CDR2 ANQGSEA. CDR3 size: 13 residues. Trimming left V 7 bases short and J 3 bases short, with 13 bases between.

In its sample, this clone was seen once. The chain recombines TRBV7-6 with TRBJ2-6, with D hard to call. Trimming left V 2 bases short and J 0 bases short, with 8 bases between. Germline V lookup: CDR1 SGHVS, CDR2 FNYEAQ. The CDR3 covers 16 residues. The CDR3 nucleotides read TGTGCCAGCAGCTTATTCGCGGACTCTGGGGCCAACGTCCTGACTTTC. It translates to CASSLFADSGANVLTF.

The chain is built from TRBV7-2 and TRBJ2-7, with a weak D call TRBD1 (5 bases). The CDR3 extends over 15 amino acids. Germline CDR1 is SGHTA and CDR2 is FQGNSA. V dropped 2 bases and J dropped 0 bases, with 11 bases sitting between them. The CDR3: CASSLLSRDSYEQYF. CDR3 sequence (DNA): TGTGCCAGCAGCTTATTGTCCAGGGACTCCTACGAGCAGTACTTC.